These T cell receptor beta chains were read from a single sample in a study of T cell responses to AZD1222 COVID-19 vaccine. Sequenced by immunoSEQ multiplex PCR; TCRdb stores in-frame clones only, minus some. The sample records 110,000 or so clones, around 84% being singletons. The specimen comprised peripheral blood, sampled on day 0 of AZD1222 vaccination. All receptors come from an adult in good health. Both conserved end residues are trimmed from each CDR3.

J,V,CDR3
TRBJ2-2,TRBV5-8,ASSDPGHLHPGELF
TRBJ2-1,TRBV7-9,ASSTRTGGAYNEQF
TRBJ1-4,TRBV3-1/TRBV3-2,ASSRRQGHEKLF
TRBJ1-3,TRBV2,ASRSLFRTGSLSGNTIY
TRBJ2-4,TRBV7-9,ASSLGKAKNIQY
TRBJ1-5,TRBV6-6,ASSYSGGSNQPQH
TRBJ1-6,TRBV28,ASTSFTYNSPLH
TRBJ1-6,TRBV6-5,ASSPGRGGSPLH
TRBJ1-1,TRBV5-6,ASSLVEGVEAF
TRBJ2-5,TRBV28,ASSQSVETQY
TRBJ2-7,TRBV5-4,ASVPADKAGVYQSEQY
TRBJ2-5,TRBV3-1/TRBV3-2,ASSRTRASGGSWEETQY
TRBJ2-5,TRBV19,ASSTRTQETQY
TRBJ2-3,TRBV27,ASRGLGGEHTDTQY
TRBJ2-1,TRBV9,ASSVQGGNEQF
TRBJ1-2,TRBV10-3,AISDPTGRAGSNYGYT
TRBJ1-5,TRBV6-5,ASSRDRADQPQH
TRBJ2-7,TRBV19,ASSIAADISYEQY
TRBJ2-3,TRBV10-1,ASTKPEGSSSTDTQY
TRBJ2-1,TRBV19,ASRPGTGGPNEQF
TRBJ1-6,TRBV3-1/TRBV3-2,ASSQGGNSPLH
TRBJ2-5,TRBV9,ASSVGAIQETQY
TRBJ2-7,TRBV29-1,SAGGQLGGEQY
TRBJ2-1,TRBV28,ASARVSYNEQF
TRBJ2-5,TRBV7-8,ASSQETQY
TRBJ1-2,TRBV30,AWTLPGGLGGYT
TRBJ1-1,TRBV6-5,ASSNQRNTEAF
TRBJ1-1,TRBV5-1,ASSLGTTNTEAF
TRBJ1-2,TRBV24-1,ATSDSAGTLYGYT
TRBJ2-7,TRBV30,AWGGDRASEQY
TRBJ1-1,TRBV12-5,ASGLGGQGLTEAF
TRBJ2-1,TRBV6-5,ASRNPRGELNEQF
TRBJ1-5,TRBV28,ASSLERGSNQPQH
TRBJ2-1,TRBV2,ASSDLGLAGRSSYNEQF
TRBJ1-2,TRBV13,ASSPPPTESHDYYGYT
TRBJ1-1,TRBV7-9,ASSLRLGVNTEAF
TRBJ2-2,TRBV7-6,ASSLGQPDTGELF
TRBJ1-2,TRBV19,ATRDRLHYGYT
TRBJ2-5,TRBV5-1,ASSLVLGQGAGETQY
TRBJ1-5,TRBV3-1/TRBV3-2,ASSQDGSNQPQH
TRBJ1-5,TRBV30,AWSVVDSNQPQH
TRBJ1-2,TRBV5-1,ASSLGTVGAVGYT
TRBJ2-7,TRBV4-2,ASSQVDRVGYEQY
TRBJ1-2,TRBV28,ASSLVALGGGYT
TRBJ1-2,TRBV7-2,ASSWDIGSGDGYT
TRBJ1-3,TRBV6-6,ASGQGGGNTIY
TRBJ1-1,TRBV5-4,ASSTGTRTNTEAF
TRBJ2-3,TRBV25-1,ASSEYPLVGAVTDTQY
TRBJ2-2,TRBV6-5,ASSYSASNTGELF
TRBJ1-3,TRBV19,ASSIGGTVRNTIY
TRBJ2-1,TRBV6-6,ASSSRGQGGNEQF
TRBJ2-3,TRBV6-2/TRBV6-3,ASSAGTVSTDTQY
TRBJ1-2,TRBV30,AWSVTDDGYT
TRBJ1-1,TRBV28,ASSRWGLNTEAF
TRBJ1-2,TRBV14,ASRPKGRYYGYT
TRBJ1-2,TRBV7-3,ASSSQGLGYT
TRBJ2-5,TRBV4-1,ASSHRLQGVLETQY
TRBJ2-2,TRBV29-1,SVSTTGELF
TRBJ2-7,TRBV9,ASSVASGDYYEQY